These T cell receptor beta chains were read from a single sample in a study of blood T cell repertoires in COVID-19. TCRdb's copy holds only in-frame clones and misses some; the assay was immunoSEQ multiplex PCR. The sample lists 190,000 or so clones, 85% occurring once. The sample consisted of PBMCs or T cells enriched from blood (not recorded which). The receptor source for this set is a middle-aged man who had recovered from COVID-19. Both conserved end residues are part of each CDR3. D genes are given only for firm matches. Clone size appears in some rows only: once, few, many, or a class for an expanded clone.

J gene: TRBJ2-1
clone size: NA
V gene: TRBV3-1/TRBV3-2
D gene: TRBD2
CDR3 protein: CASSQFLLAGDNEQFF
CDR3 DNA: TGTGCCAGCAGCCAATTTTTACTAGCGGGGGACAATGAGCAGTTCTTC

J gene: TRBJ1-2
clone size: NA
V gene: TRBV11-1
D gene: TRBD1
CDR3 protein: CASSATGSGYTF
CDR3 DNA: TGTGCCAGCAGCGCGACAGGGTCTGGCTACACCTTC

J gene: TRBJ2-7
clone size: NA
V gene: TRBV7-9
D gene: NA
CDR3 protein: CASSSLPRQTATYEQYF
CDR3 DNA: TGTGCCAGCAGCTCTCTTCCCAGACAGACCGCTACCTACGAGCAGTACTTC

J gene: TRBJ2-2
clone size: NA
V gene: TRBV11-3
D gene: NA
CDR3 protein: CASSSGWGAEPNTGELFF
CDR3 DNA: TGTGCCAGCAGCTCCGGGTGGGGCGCGGAACCAAACACCGGGGAGCTGTTTTTT

J gene: TRBJ2-5
clone size: NA
V gene: TRBV6-5
D gene: TRBD1
CDR3 protein: CASRRTGEETQYF
CDR3 DNA: TGTGCCAGCAGGCGGACAGGGGAAGAGACCCAGTACTTC

J gene: TRBJ2-1
clone size: NA
V gene: TRBV5-4
D gene: NA
CDR3 protein: CASSLIGGSAYNEQFF
CDR3 DNA: TGTGCCAGCAGCTTGATAGGGGGAAGCGCCTACAATGAGCAGTTCTTC

J gene: TRBJ1-6
clone size: NA
V gene: TRBV7-2
D gene: TRBD1
CDR3 protein: CASSFGTGSSPLHF
CDR3 DNA: TGTGCCAGCAGCTTCGGGACAGGGTCTTCACCCCTCCACTTT

J gene: TRBJ2-3
clone size: many
V gene: TRBV7-9
D gene: NA
CDR3 protein: CASSLGLREFTDTQYF
CDR3 DNA: TGTGCCAGCAGCTTAGGTCTGCGGGAATTCACCGATACGCAGTATTTT

J gene: TRBJ2-3
clone size: NA
V gene: TRBV7-6
D gene: NA
CDR3 protein: CASSFPGTDTQYF
CDR3 DNA: TGTGCCAGCAGCTTCCCAGGCACAGATACGCAGTATTTT

J gene: TRBJ2-2
clone size: NA
V gene: TRBV5-4
D gene: NA
CDR3 protein: CASSLEGLTTGELFF
CDR3 DNA: TGTGCCAGCAGCTTGGAGGGGCTAACCACCGGGGAGCTGTTTTTT

J gene: TRBJ2-7
clone size: NA
V gene: TRBV11-3
D gene: NA
CDR3 protein: CASSLGVSSEQYF
CDR3 DNA: TGTGCCAGCAGCTTAGGCGTAAGTTCAGAGCAGTACTTC

J gene: TRBJ1-2
clone size: NA
V gene: TRBV29-1
D gene: NA
CDR3 protein: CSAQAGDGYTF
CDR3 DNA: TGCAGCGCCCAAGCGGGAGATGGCTACACCTTC

J gene: TRBJ2-5
clone size: NA
V gene: TRBV28
D gene: NA
CDR3 protein: CASSFDRPRQETQYF
CDR3 DNA: TGTGCCAGCAGTTTCGACAGGCCGCGCCAAGAGACCCAGTACTTC

J gene: TRBJ2-5
clone size: once
V gene: TRBV24-1
D gene: NA
CDR3 protein: CATSDLDTQETQYF
CDR3 DNA: TGTGCCACCAGTGATTTGGACACCCAAGAGACCCAGTACTTC

J gene: TRBJ2-5
clone size: NA
V gene: TRBV5-1
D gene: NA
CDR3 protein: CASRRAAARVAEETQYF
CDR3 DNA: TGCGCCAGCAGAAGGGCGGCTGCTCGGGTAGCGGAAGAGACCCAGTACTTC

J gene: TRBJ2-3
clone size: NA
V gene: TRBV7-2
D gene: TRBD2
CDR3 protein: CASSLALAGGTDTQYF
CDR3 DNA: TGTGCCAGCAGCTTAGCGCTGGCGGGAGGGACAGATACGCAGTATTTT

J gene: TRBJ2-7
clone size: NA
V gene: TRBV2
D gene: NA
CDR3 protein: CASSEALGQGYEQYF
CDR3 DNA: TGTGCCAGCAGTGAAGCGCTTGGGCAGGGGTACGAGCAGTACTTC

J gene: TRBJ1-1
clone size: NA
V gene: TRBV5-6
D gene: NA
CDR3 protein: CASNLQMNTEAFF
CDR3 DNA: TGTGCCAGCAACTTGCAGATGAACACTGAAGCTTTCTTT

J gene: TRBJ2-7
clone size: NA
V gene: TRBV11-3
D gene: NA
CDR3 protein: CASSLGPLNEQYF
CDR3 DNA: TGTGCCAGCAGCTTAGGGCCTCTGAACGAGCAGTACTTC

J gene: TRBJ2-7
clone size: NA
V gene: TRBV14
D gene: TRBD2
CDR3 protein: CASSQSAGGPYEQYF
CDR3 DNA: TGTGCCAGCAGCCAGAGTGCGGGAGGGCCTTACGAGCAGTACTTC

J gene: TRBJ2-1
clone size: few
V gene: TRBV28
D gene: TRBD1
CDR3 protein: CASTLGQGAYNEQFF
CDR3 DNA: TGTGCCAGCACCTTGGGACAGGGGGCCTACAATGAGCAGTTCTTC

J gene: TRBJ2-7
clone size: NA
V gene: TRBV11-2
D gene: NA
CDR3 protein: CASSLEATAGSYEQYF
CDR3 DNA: TGTGCCAGCAGCTTAGAGGCCACGGCAGGCTCCTACGAGCAGTACTTC

J gene: TRBJ2-7
clone size: once
V gene: TRBV7-9
D gene: TRBD2
CDR3 protein: CASSLVGGVHEQYF
CDR3 DNA: TGTGCCAGCAGCTTAGTCGGGGGGGTCCACGAGCAGTACTTC

J gene: TRBJ1-3
clone size: few
V gene: TRBV7-8
D gene: NA
CDR3 protein: CASSLGQGAGNTIYF
CDR3 DNA: TGTGCCAGCAGCTTAGGCCAGGGCGCGGGAAACACCATATATTTT

J gene: TRBJ1-2
clone size: NA
V gene: TRBV18
D gene: TRBD1
CDR3 protein: CASSPPAGQADVGTF
CDR3 DNA: TGTGCCAGCTCACCACCAGCGGGACAGGCGGATGTCGGCACCTTC

J gene: TRBJ1-2
clone size: few
V gene: TRBV6-2/TRBV6-3
D gene: TRBD1
CDR3 protein: CASSYMLRDRDGYTF
CDR3 DNA: TGTGCCAGCAGTTACATGCTTCGGGACAGGGATGGCTACACCTTC

J gene: TRBJ1-3
clone size: once
V gene: TRBV11-2
D gene: NA
CDR3 protein: CASPKVRTPSREYF
CDR3 DNA: TGTGCCAGCCCCAAAGTACGGACACCGAGTAGGGAATATTTT

J gene: TRBJ2-7
clone size: NA
V gene: TRBV6-5
D gene: NA
CDR3 protein: CASTPGYEQYF
CDR3 DNA: TGTGCCAGCACCCCGGGGTACGAGCAGTACTTC

J gene: TRBJ1-5
clone size: NA
V gene: TRBV30
D gene: NA
CDR3 protein: CAWSVGGVISNQPQHF
CDR3 DNA: TGTGCCTGGAGTGTCGGGGGGGTAATTAGCAATCAGCCCCAGCATTTT

J gene: TRBJ2-5
clone size: NA
V gene: TRBV2
D gene: NA
CDR3 protein: CASSERRSEQETQYF
CDR3 DNA: TGTGCCAGCAGTGAAAGGCGGTCAGAGCAAGAGACCCAGTACTTC

J gene: TRBJ2-1
clone size: NA
V gene: TRBV11-3
D gene: NA
CDR3 protein: CASSLASLQFF
CDR3 DNA: TGTGCCAGCAGCTTGGCTAGTTTGCAGTTCTTC